These 13 T cell receptor beta chains were all obtained from the same sample, sequenced in a study of T cells after yellow fever vaccination. TCRdb re-called the 5' RACE reads with MiXCR, one entry per CDR3 protein. The profile shows 35,000 to 55,000 distinct CDR3 sequences, 6.8% of them singletons. This material consisted of CD8+ T cells not binding an NS4B(214-222) dextramer, sorted from PBMCs, taken 45 days after the yellow fever booster vaccination. Source of these receptors: a man aged 25-40 years who received the YFV17D yellow fever vaccine.

This clonotype was observed a handful of times. The chain is built from TRBV12-3 or TRBV12-4 and TRBJ1-5; a possible D gene is TRBD1 (6 bases). This CDR3 spans 16 amino acids. Trimming cost V 6 bases and J 3 bases, with 18 bases left between them. This CDR3 reads CASSLGQLSDNQPQHF. The CDR3 nucleotides read TGTGCCAGCAGCCTGGGACAATTGAGCGACAATCAGCCCCAGCATTTT.

This clonotype showed up many times. This sequence joins TRBV6-5 and TRBJ1-1; TRBD1 matches 12 bases. J lost 0 bases, V lost 2 bases, and 7 bases had no gene match. The CDR3 spans 18 residues. Germline CDR1 is MNHEY and CDR2 is SVGAGI. As DNA, the CDR3 is TGTGCCAGCAGTTACACGGGACAGGGGGCCGGAATGAACACTGAAGCTTTCTTT. Protein product: CASSYTGQGAGMNTEAFF.

This clonotype was detected a few times. The chain is built from TRBV19 and TRBJ1-5; D is unresolved. Deletions cut 5 bases from V and 7 bases from J, with 12 bases between. CDR1 is LNHDA, CDR2 SQIVND, per germline (reference sequence). CDR3 length equals 13 residues. CDR3 amino acids: CASSSHQDQPQHF. The CDR3 nucleotides read TGTGCCAGTAGTTCCCATCAAGACCAGCCCCAGCATTTT. The full variable domain, completed using reference TRBV19 and TRBJ1-5, is DGGITQSPKYLFRKEGQNVTLSCEQNLNHDAMYWYRQDPGQGLRLIYYSQIVNDFQKGDIAEGYSVSREKKESFPLTVTSAQKNPTAFYLCASSSHQDQPQHFGDGTRLSIL.

This clonotype has at least ten counts. The chain has TRBV4-3 and TRBJ2-2, with 8 bases matching TRBD2. The CDR3 contains 16 residues. Germline V gene sequence: CDR1 LGHNA, CDR2 YSLEER. J lost 7 bases, V lost 5 bases, and 12 bases had no gene match. The CDR3: CASSSGSGSLSGELFF. CDR3 nucleotide sequence: TGCGCCAGCAGCTCGGGGAGCGGGAGCCTGAGCGGGGAGCTGTTTTTT.

In regard to this clonotype: A much larger clone lies one base from this, so it may be a read error. The chain links TRBV7-3 to TRBJ2-2; tentatively, D is TRBD1 (6 bases). The CDR3 runs to 13 residues. Per germline, CDR1 SGHTA and CDR2 FQGTGA. In DNA form, the CDR3 reads TGTGCCAGCAGCTCGGACAGCACCGGGCAGCTGTTTTTT. It codes for CASSSDSTGQLFF.

The V call is TRBV29-1, the J call TRBJ2-3; maybe TRBD2 (7 bases). This CDR3 has 13 residues. Germline-derived CDR1 and CDR2 are SQVTM and ANQGSEA. Trimming took off 4 bases at V and 6 bases at J, with 14 bases between the two ends. The CDR3 reads CSVGGGATDTQYF. CDR3 nucleotide sequence: TGCAGCGTTGGGGGGGGGGCCACGGATACGCAGTATTTT.

This clonotype was seen many times. The genes are TRBV10-1 and TRBJ2-7; D may match TRBD1 or TRBD2 (5 bases each). The CDR3 runs 14 residues. Between the trimmed V and J ends, which lost 3 bases and 6 bases, there was a span of 15 bases. Per the germline V gene, CDR1 is WNHNN and CDR2 is SYGVQD (reference sequence). The CDR3 DNA reads TGCGCCAGCAGTGACCCCCAGGGAGTGGGCGAGCAGTACTTC. Translation: CASSDPQGVGEQYF.

The chain has TRBV20-1 and TRBJ2-7; D is possibly TRBD2 (7 bases). This CDR3 contains 18 residues. Germline V lookup: CDR1 DFQATT, CDR2 SNEGSKA (reference sequence). V gave up 1 base and J gave up 3 bases, with 25 bases separating them. The CDR3 bases are TGCAGTGCTAGAGGCCCCCCGAGTTGGGGGGGCGGAGGCTACGAGCAGTACTTC. This codes for CSARGPPSWGGGGYEQYF.

This clonotype was observed at least ten times. The chain carries TRBV5-1 and TRBJ2-7; 7 nucleotides align to TRBD2. Trimming took 0 bases from V and 4 from J; bases not matched to a gene: 7. The CDR3 totals 15 residues. Germline loops: CDR1 SGHRS, CDR2 YFSETQ. DNA of the CDR3: TGCGCCAGCAGCTTGGAGGGCGGGAGCGGTTACGAGCAGTACTTC. Translation gives CASSLEGGSGYEQYF. Combining the CDR3 with reference TRBV5-1 and TRBJ2-7 gives the whole variable domain KAGVTQTPRYLIKTRGQQVTLSCSPISGHRSVSWYQQTPGQGLQFLFEYFSETQRNKGNFPGRFSGRQFSNSRSEMNVSTLELGDSALYLCASSLEGGSGYEQYFGPGTRLTVT.

This clonotype appeared many times. This chain uses TRBV19 with TRBJ2-1; TRBD2 agrees at 10 bases. The CDR3 runs to 17 residues. Per germline, CDR1 LNHDA and CDR2 SQIVND (reference sequence). V trimming: 3 bases; J trimming: 4 bases; junction bases outside the gene matches: 9. CDR3 loop: CASSMGVAGGSYNEQFF. DNA for the CDR3: TGTGCCAGTAGTATGGGGGTAGCGGGAGGCTCTTACAATGAGCAGTTCTTC.

The gene calls are TRBV19 and TRBJ2-3; D uncertain. Germline V gene sequence: CDR1 LNHDA, CDR2 SQIVND (reference sequence). V was shortened by 5 bases and J by 0 bases, with 6 bases between the two germline ends. This CDR3 spans 13 amino acids. The CDR3 is CASSPHSTDTQYF. The CDR3 bases are TGTGCCAGTAGTCCACACAGCACAGATACGCAGTATTTT.

This clonotype was recorded many times. The chain links TRBV5-1 to TRBJ2-3; no firm D call. Trimming left V 0 bases short and J 1 base short, with 3 bases between. CDR3 size: 13 residues. Per germline, CDR1 SGHRS and CDR2 YFSETQ. CDR3 protein: CASSLEGTDTQYF. In DNA form, the CDR3 reads TGCGCCAGCAGCTTGGAGGGCACAGATACGCAGTATTTT.

This clonotype was seen ten or more times. CDR3 sequence: CATWDRGNTEAFF. The CDR3 DNA reads TGTGCCACCTGGGACAGGGGCAACACTGAAGCTTTCTTT. The rearrangement links TRBV24-1 to TRBJ1-1, with 10 bases fitting TRBD1. This CDR3 region has 13 residues. Germline V gene lookup returns CDR1 KGHDR and CDR2 SFDVKD. V lost 9 bases, J lost 2 bases, and 2 bases stayed unmatched.